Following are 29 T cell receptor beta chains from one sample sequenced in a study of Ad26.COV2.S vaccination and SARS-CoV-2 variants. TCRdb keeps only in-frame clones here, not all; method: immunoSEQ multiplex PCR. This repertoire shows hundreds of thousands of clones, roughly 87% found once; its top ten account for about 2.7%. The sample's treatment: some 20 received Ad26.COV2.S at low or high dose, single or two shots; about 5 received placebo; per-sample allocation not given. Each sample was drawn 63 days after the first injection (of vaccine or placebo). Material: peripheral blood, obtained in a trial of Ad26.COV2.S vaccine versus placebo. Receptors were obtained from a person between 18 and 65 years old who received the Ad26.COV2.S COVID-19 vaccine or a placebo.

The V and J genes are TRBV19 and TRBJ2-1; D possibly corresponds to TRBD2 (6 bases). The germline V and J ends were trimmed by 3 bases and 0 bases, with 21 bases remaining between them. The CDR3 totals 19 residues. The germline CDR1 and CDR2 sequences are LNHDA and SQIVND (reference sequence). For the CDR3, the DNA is TGTGCCAGTAGTATCGGGACTTTACCTAAGGTGGCCTCCTACAATGAGCAGTTCTTC. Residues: CASSIGTLPKVASYNEQFF.

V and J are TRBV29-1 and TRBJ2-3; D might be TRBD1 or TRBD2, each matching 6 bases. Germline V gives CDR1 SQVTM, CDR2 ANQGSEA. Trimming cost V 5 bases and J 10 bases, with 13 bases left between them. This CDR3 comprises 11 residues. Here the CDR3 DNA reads TGCAGCGTTCTAAGGGGGGCCCCGCAGTATTTT. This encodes CSVLRGAPQYF.

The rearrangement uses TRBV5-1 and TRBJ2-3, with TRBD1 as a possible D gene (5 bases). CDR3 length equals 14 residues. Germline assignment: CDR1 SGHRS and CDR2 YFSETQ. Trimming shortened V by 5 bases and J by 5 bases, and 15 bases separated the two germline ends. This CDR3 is CASSGRQGVDTQYF. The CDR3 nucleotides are TGCGCCAGCAGTGGCAGACAAGGGGTAGATACGCAGTATTTT.

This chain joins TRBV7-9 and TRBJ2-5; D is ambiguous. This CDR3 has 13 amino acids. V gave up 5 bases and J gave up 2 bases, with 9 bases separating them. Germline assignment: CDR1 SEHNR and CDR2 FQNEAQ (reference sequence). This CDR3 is CASSPISQETQYF. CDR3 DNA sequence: TGTGCCAGCAGCCCGATCTCTCAAGAGACCCAGTACTTC.

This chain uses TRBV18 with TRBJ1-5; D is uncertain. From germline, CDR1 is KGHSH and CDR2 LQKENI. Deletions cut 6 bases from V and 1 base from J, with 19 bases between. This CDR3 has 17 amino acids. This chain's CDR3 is CASSLHRPKDSNQPQHF. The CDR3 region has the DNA TGTGCCAGCTCCCTACACCGCCCTAAGGACAGCAATCAGCCCCAGCATTTT.

The CDR3 sequence: CASTELAYTGELFF. CDR3 nucleotide sequence: TGTGCCAGCACCGAACTAGCCTACACCGGGGAGCTGTTTTTT. J is TRBJ2-2 and V is TRBV6-5, with D possibly TRBD2 on 6 matching bases. V lost 7 bases to trimming and J lost 3 bases, with 12 bases between them. The CDR3 loop spans 14 amino acids. Per the germline V gene, CDR1 is MNHEY and CDR2 is SVGAGI.

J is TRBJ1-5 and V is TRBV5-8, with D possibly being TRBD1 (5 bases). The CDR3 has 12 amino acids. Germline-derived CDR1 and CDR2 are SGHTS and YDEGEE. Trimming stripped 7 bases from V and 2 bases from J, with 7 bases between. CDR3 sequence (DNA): TGTGCCAGCCGGGGGGGCAATCAGCCCCAGCATTTT. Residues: CASRGGNQPQHF. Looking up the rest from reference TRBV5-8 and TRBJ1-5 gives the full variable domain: EAGVTQSPTHLIKTRGQQATLRCSPISGHTSVYWYQQALGLGLQFLLWYDEGEERNRGNFPPRFSGRQFPNYSSELNVNALELEDSALYLCASRGGNQPQHFGDGTRLSIL.

CDR3 residues: CASSQMGQYENTIYF. The CDR3 DNA follows: TGTGCCAGCAGCCAAATGGGACAGTACGAAAACACCATATATTTT. J is TRBJ1-3 and V is TRBV4-2; 7 nucleotides agree with TRBD1. CDR1 and CDR2 from the germline V gene are LGHNA and YNFKEQ. This CDR3 is 15 amino acids long. With V trimmed by 2 bases and J by 6 bases, 7 bases remained unmatched.

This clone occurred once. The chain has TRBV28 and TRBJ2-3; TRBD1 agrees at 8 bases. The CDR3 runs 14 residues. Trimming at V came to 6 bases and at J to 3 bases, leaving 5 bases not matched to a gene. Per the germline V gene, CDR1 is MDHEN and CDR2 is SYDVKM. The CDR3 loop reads CASSRRQGTDTQYF. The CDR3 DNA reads TGTGCCAGCAGCCGAAGACAGGGGACAGATACGCAGTATTTT. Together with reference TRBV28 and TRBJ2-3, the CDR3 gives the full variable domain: DVKVTQSSRYLVKRTGEKVFLECVQDMDHENMFWYRQDPGLGLRLIYFSYDVKMKEKGDIPEGYSVSREKKERFSLILESASTNQTSMYLCASSRRQGTDTQYFGPGTRLTVL.

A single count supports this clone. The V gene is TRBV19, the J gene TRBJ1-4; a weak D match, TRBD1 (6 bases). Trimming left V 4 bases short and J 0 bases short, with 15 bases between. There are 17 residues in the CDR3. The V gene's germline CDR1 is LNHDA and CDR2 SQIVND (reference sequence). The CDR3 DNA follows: TGTGCCAGTAGTAGAAGGACAGCTTCAGCAACTAATGAAAAACTGTTTTTT. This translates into CASSRRTASATNEKLFF.

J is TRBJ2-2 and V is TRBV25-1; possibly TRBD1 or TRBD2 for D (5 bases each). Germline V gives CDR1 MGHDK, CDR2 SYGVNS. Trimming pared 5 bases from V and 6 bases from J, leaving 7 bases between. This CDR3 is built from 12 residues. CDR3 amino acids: CASSMGAGELFF. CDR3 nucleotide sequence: TGTGCCAGCAGTATGGGGGCCGGGGAGCTGTTTTTT.

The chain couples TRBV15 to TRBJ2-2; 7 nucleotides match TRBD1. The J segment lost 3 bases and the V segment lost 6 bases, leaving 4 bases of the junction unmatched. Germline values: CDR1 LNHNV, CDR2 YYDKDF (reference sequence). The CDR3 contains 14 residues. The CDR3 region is CATRVQGDTGELFF. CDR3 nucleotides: TGTGCCACCAGGGTCCAGGGGGACACCGGGGAGCTGTTTTTT.

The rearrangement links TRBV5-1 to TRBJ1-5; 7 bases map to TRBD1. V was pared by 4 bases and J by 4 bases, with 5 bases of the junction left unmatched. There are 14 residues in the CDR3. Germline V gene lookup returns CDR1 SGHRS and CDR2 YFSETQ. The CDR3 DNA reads TGCGCCAGCAGCCTACAGGGGATAAATCAGCCCCAGCATTTT. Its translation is CASSLQGINQPQHF.

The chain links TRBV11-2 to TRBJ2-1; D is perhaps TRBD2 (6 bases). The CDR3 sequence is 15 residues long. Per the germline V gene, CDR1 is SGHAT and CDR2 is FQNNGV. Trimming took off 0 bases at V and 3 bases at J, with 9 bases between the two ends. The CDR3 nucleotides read TGTGCCAGCAGCTTAGATCTCGGGGGCTACAATGAGCAGTTCTTC. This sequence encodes CASSLDLGGYNEQFF.

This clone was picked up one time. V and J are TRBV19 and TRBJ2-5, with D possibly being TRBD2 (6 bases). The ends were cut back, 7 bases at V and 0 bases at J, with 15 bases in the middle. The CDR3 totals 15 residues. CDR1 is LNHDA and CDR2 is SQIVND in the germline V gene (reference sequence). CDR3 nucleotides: TGTGCCAGTACCCCGGGACTGCTACACCAAGAGACCCAGTACTTC. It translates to CASTPGLLHQETQYF.

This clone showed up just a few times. The CDR3 region is CASSQDWGQMNTEAFF. CDR3 bases: TGTGCCAGCAGCCAAGATTGGGGACAGATGAACACTGAAGCTTTCTTT. The genes are TRBV14 and TRBJ1-1; 7 positions match TRBD1. The ends lost 0 bases at V and 0 bases at J; junction bases unmatched: 4. In germline, CDR1 is SGHDN, CDR2 FVKESK. The CDR3 length is 16 residues.

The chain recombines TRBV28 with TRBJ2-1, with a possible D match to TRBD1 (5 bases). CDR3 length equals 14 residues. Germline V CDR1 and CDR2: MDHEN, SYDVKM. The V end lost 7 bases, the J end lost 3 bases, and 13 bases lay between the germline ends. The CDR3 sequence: CASTLRAGYNEQFF. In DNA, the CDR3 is TGTGCCAGCACCCTCAGGGCCGGCTACAATGAGCAGTTCTTC.

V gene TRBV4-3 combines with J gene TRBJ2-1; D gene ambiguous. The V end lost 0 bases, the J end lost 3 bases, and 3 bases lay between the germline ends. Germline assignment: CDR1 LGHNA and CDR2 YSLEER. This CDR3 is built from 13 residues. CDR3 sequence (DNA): TGCGCCAGCAGCCAAGACAGCTACAATGAGCAGTTCTTC. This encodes CASSQDSYNEQFF.

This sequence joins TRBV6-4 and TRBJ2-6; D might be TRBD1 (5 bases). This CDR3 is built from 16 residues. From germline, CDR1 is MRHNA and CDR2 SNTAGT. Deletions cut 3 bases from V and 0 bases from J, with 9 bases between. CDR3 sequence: CASSEAGRSGANVLTF. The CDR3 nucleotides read TGTGCCAGCAGTGAGGCAGGGCGCTCTGGGGCCAACGTCCTGACTTTC.

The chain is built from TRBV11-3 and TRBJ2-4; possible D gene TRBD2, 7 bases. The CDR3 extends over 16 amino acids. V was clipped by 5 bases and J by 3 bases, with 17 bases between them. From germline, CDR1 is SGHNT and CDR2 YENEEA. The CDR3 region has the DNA TGTGCCAGCAGCCCGGGGGGCCCAAAGGGCAAAAACATTCAGTACTTC. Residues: CASSPGGPKGKNIQYF.

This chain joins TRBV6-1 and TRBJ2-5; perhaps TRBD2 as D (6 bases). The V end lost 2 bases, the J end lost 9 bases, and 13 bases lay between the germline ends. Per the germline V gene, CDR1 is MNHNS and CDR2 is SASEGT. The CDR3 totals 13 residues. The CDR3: CASSEHGSLAQYF. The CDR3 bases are TGTGCCAGCAGTGAACACGGGAGTTTAGCCCAGTACTTC.

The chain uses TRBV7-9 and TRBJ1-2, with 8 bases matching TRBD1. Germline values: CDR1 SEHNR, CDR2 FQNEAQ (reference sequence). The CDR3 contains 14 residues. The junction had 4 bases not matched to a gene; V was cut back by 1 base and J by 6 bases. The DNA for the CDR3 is TGTGCCAGCAGCTTAGGGACAGGGCGCGATGGCTACACCTTC. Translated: CASSLGTGRDGYTF.

CDR3 sequence (DNA): TGTGCCAGCAGTTTAGGGCGGGATGAACAGTACTTC. Translated: CASSLGRDEQYF. This chain connects TRBV12-3 or TRBV12-4 to TRBJ2-5; possibly TRBD2 for D (6 bases). This CDR3 comprises 12 residues. The ends were cut back, 1 base at V and 11 bases at J, with 11 bases in the middle.

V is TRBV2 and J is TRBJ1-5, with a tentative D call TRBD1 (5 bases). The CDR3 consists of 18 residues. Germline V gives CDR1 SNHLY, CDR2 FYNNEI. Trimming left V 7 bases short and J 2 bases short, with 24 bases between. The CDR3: CASNEWGPLTYGNQPQHF. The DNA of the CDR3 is TGTGCCAGCAACGAATGGGGACCTTTAACATACGGCAATCAGCCCCAGCATTTT.

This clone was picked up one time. The CDR3 reads CASSTRSVAGRDTQYF. DNA for the CDR3: TGTGCCAGTAGCACCCGGTCGGTGGCTGGCCGAGATACGCAGTATTTT. The J gene is TRBJ2-3, the V gene TRBV19, with D uncertain. In germline, CDR1 is LNHDA, CDR2 SQIVND (reference sequence). The ends were cut back, 6 bases at V and 5 bases at J, with 21 bases in the middle. This CDR3 region has 16 residues. The complete variable domain, with remaining parts taken from reference TRBV19 and TRBJ2-3, reads DGGITQSPKYLFRKEGQNVTLSCEQNLNHDAMYWYRQDPGQGLRLIYYSQIVNDFQKGDIAEGYSVSREKKESFPLTVTSAQKNPTAFYLCASSTRSVAGRDTQYFGPGTRLTVL.

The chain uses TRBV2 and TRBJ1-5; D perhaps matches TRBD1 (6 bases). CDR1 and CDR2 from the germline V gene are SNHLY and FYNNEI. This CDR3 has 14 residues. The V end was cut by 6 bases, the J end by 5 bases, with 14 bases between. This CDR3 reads CASRGTLNYQPQHF. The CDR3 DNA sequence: TGTGCCAGCAGAGGGACACTCAACTATCAGCCCCAGCATTTT.

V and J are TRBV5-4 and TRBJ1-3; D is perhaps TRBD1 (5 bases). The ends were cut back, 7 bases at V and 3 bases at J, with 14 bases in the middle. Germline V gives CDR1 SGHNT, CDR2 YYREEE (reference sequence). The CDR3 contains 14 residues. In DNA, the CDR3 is TGTGCCAGCGGGACCACAGGTTTTGGAAACACCATATATTTT. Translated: CASGTTGFGNTIYF.

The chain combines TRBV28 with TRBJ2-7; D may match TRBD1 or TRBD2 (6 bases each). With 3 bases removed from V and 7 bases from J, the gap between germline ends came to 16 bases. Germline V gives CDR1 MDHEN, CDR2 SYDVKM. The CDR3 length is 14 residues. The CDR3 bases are TGTGCCAGCAGTTTGGGCCCGTGGAGGGGGGAGCAGTACTTC. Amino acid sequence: CASSLGPWRGEQYF. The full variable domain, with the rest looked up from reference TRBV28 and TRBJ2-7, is DVKVTQSSRYLVKRTGEKVFLECVQDMDHENMFWYRQDPGLGLRLIYFSYDVKMKEKGDIPEGYSVSREKKERFSLILESASTNQTSMYLCASSLGPWRGEQYFGPGTRLTVT.

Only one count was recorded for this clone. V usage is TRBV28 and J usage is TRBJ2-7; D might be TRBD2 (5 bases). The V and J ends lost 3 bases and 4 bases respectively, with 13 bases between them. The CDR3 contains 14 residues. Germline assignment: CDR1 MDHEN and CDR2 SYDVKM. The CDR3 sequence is CASSFLSGEYEQYF. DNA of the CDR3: TGTGCCAGCAGTTTCCTGAGCGGCGAGTACGAGCAGTACTTC.